A selection of T cell receptor beta chains follows, all from one sample in a study of Graves' ophthalmopathy and Graves' hyperthyroidism. TCRdb passed the multiplex PCR reads through MiXCR, listing each CDR3 protein once. Of 350,000 to 400,000 distinct CDR3 sequences listed, roughly 15% were seen once; the top ten hold around 7%. Sequencing input: peripheral blood. Receptors were obtained from a woman between 18 and 29 years old with stable Graves' hyperthyroidism. Each CDR3 is given with its conserved first and last residue. The D gene is left open where the match is weak.

TRBD1,TRBV12-3/TRBV12-4,TRBJ1-2,CASSFRTGGADYGYTF
TRBD1,TRBV6-5,TRBJ1-2,CASSRDRNYGYTF
TRBD1,TRBV3-1,TRBJ2-7,CASSNLRTGAVEQYF
NA,TRBV27,TRBJ2-2,CASSFSGANTGELFF
NA,TRBV30,TRBJ1-2,CAWSKKVYDSGVLILPHGYTF
NA,TRBV7-8,TRBJ1-2,CASSPPSYGYTF
NA,TRBV5-1,TRBJ1-1,CASSTGGVSTEAFF
TRBD1,TRBV19,TRBJ1-2,CASSFSGDRTFGYTF
TRBD1,TRBV7-8,TRBJ1-2,CASSYNDRDSNGYTF
NA,TRBV4-1,TRBJ1-2,CASSQVGQIYGYTF
TRBD1,TRBV29-1,TRBJ2-2,CSVSGQGGGELFF
TRBD1,TRBV10-3,TRBJ1-1,CAIKSSGTENTEAFF
TRBD1,TRBV6-2/TRBV6-3,TRBJ2-2,CASKKTGGTGELFF
NA,TRBV7-8,TRBJ2-7,CASILQIDQYF
NA,TRBV11-1,TRBJ2-5,CASSFGRAETQYF
NA,TRBV7-9,TRBJ1-5,CASSSTGLLHQPQHF
NA,TRBV9,TRBJ2-5,CASSPLAGSQETQYF
NA,TRBV20-1,TRBJ1-1,CSARLVAGLTEAFF
NA,TRBV7-2,TRBJ1-2,CASSSLGTSHGYTF
NA,TRBV6-1,TRBJ1-5,CASSGGRFNQPQHF
NA,TRBV19,TRBJ1-2,CASRMTGTDYGYTF
NA,TRBV29-1,TRBJ1-2,CSVVGANYGCTF
NA,TRBV18,TRBJ1-1,CASSPGEGLPEAFF
TRBD2,TRBV5-1,TRBJ2-5,CAISESPGAGVETQYF
NA,TRBV25-1,TRBJ1-1,CASSESKGVGGTEAFF
NA,TRBV15,TRBJ1-4,CATSRDQGQGEKLFF
NA,TRBV20-1,TRBJ1-2,CSAIALGGGGYTF
TRBD1,TRBV12-3/TRBV12-4,TRBJ2-2,CASSTGQALFF
TRBD1,TRBV6-2/TRBV6-3,TRBJ1-2,CASSDLGTGRFYGYTF
TRBD1,TRBV7-9,TRBJ1-6,CASSLEGGHNSPLHF
NA,TRBV2,TRBJ2-7,CASRSRTDTYF
NA,TRBV7-2,TRBJ1-2,CASSDGVGYGYTF
NA,TRBV7-2,TRBJ2-5,CASSPDPGSQETKYF
NA,TRBV27,TRBJ1-1,CASIQGGEQGTEAFF
TRBD1,TRBV6-2/TRBV6-3,TRBJ1-6,CASSSGTYRDSEPEMPLHF
NA,TRBV10-3,TRBJ1-1,CAISELDRNTEAFF
TRBD1,TRBV11-2,TRBJ2-2,CASSSLRGTGRTGELFF
NA,TRBV4-2,TRBJ1-1,CASSQGHMNTEAFF
NA,TRBV12-3/TRBV12-4,TRBJ2-5,CASSFGGRLETQYF
NA,TRBV6-5,TRBJ1-1,CAAFQDMNTEAFF
NA,TRBV5-1,TRBJ2-4,CASSPAADKTMYF
NA,TRBV6-4,TRBJ1-1,CASSDFWTEENTEAFF
NA,TRBV6-5,TRBJ2-7,CASTWGTENYEQYF
NA,TRBV19,TRBJ2-7,CASSIGPTYEQYF
NA,TRBV20-1,TRBJ1-5,CSAINPGLGNQPQHF
NA,TRBV24-1,TRBJ1-2,CATSDLRDNYGYTF
TRBD2,TRBV27,TRBJ2-5,CASSPSPTSGGPETQYF
TRBD1,TRBV5-1,TRBJ1-2,CASSLGQGAMYGYTF
NA,TRBV6-5,TRBJ2-7,CASSYTGSYEQYF
NA,TRBV6-2/TRBV6-3,TRBJ2-7,CASSFGGNSYEQYF
NA,TRBV15,TRBJ2-5,CATSRDMFQETQYF
NA,TRBV6-1,TRBJ2-5,CASSWPQETQYF
TRBD2,TRBV5-6,TRBJ2-5,CASIRLADQETQYF
NA,TRBV12-3/TRBV12-4,TRBJ1-1,CASSEGFRRTEAFF
TRBD1,TRBV12-3/TRBV12-4,TRBJ1-1,CASSLKSGQGHTEAFF
TRBD2,TRBV11-2,TRBJ2-2,CASSLSSSGDTGELFF
TRBD2,TRBV11-1,TRBJ2-5,CASSLLPTSGVLKVETQYF